A single T cell receptor beta chain is shown here with its context. Only a few counts were recorded for this clone. Its antigen is not yet known. There are no base qualities to consult, and no much larger clone falls within one base. The sample originates from a study of cytomegalovirus exposure and HLA in healthy donors (dated by TCRdb to between 2016 and 2019). Context from the whole study: According to an earlier analysis of several hundred of the donors, about 179 million T cells yielded approximately 120 million unique TCR beta sequences and more than 250 Gb of sequence data. Roughly 300 gigabases of sequencing data and about 92 million unique TCR sequences made up an early release that covered fewer than 650 HLA-typed donors. Of the 300 to 500 genotyped donors, approximately 80% were placed in the genetic ancestry cluster associated with self-reported Caucasian donors. The study aimed to test whether signatures of past pathogen exposure could be identified by cataloging public T cell receptors. The study profiled the T cell repertoires of under 700 subjects by immunosequencing and related them to cytomegalovirus serostatus. A separate validation cohort of 100 to 150 different subjects was used in addition to the 666-subject first cohort. High-throughput TCR immunosequencing, statistical association of individual TCRs with disease status, and machine learning were combined to predict cytomegalovirus infection status. In a later analysis, previously published TCR beta repertoires from some 640 donors were re-analyzed and high-resolution HLA genotyping was added so that TCR occurrence patterns could be studied. In the later analysis, no new phenotypic data were used to find candidate immune exposures; instead, reliance was placed on TCR beta sequences and their occurrence across donors. An earlier analysis of 587 of the donors used high-throughput TCR beta sequencing to judge whether each TCR beta V gene segment behaved as functional or pseudogenic. Donor age, sex, ethnicity and CMV serostatus were compiled together with the repertoire data. Genome-wide SNP genotypes for about 65% of the 666 donors were used in a later genetic analysis, which treated that subset as a discovery cohort. Every discovery cohort repertoire had been produced on one sequencing platform. Both class I and class II loci were covered by HLA typing, at four-digit resolution. The number of donors typed differed by locus, with roughly 620-630 for A, B, C, DRB1 and DQB1, more than 500 for DQA1, 606 for DPA1, and 450 to 480 for DPB1. About five DR-DQ haplotypes were treated as single units for association and clustering because of strong linkage in the cohort. On average, roughly 250,000 unique TCR beta nucleotide sequences were sequenced per donor among more than 350 genotyped donors of the cohort, with around 19% of those sequences being non-productive.

The investigation overall reported the following: According to a later analysis, most CMV-associated TCR beta chains appeared to be HLA-restricted, and the HLA associations seemed to be driven largely by CMV exposure. Linkage disequilibrium might explain the correlated functional status among segregating V segments, but an unknown experimental factor could not be excluded. For the cohort, immune exposure information was limited to CMV serostatus. The earlier analysis of 587 of the donors excluded 15 to 20 rarely observed V segments, including chromosome 9 orphons, because counts were too low. Strong co-occurrence of HLA alleles, especially DR and DQ, made assigning TCR associations to individual alleles difficult. According to a later analysis, TCR association rates differed among HLA loci, with DRB1 alleles showing the most associated TCRs and HLA-C alleles showing the fewest. An association between a missense DCLRE1C variant and V-gene and J-gene trimming of TCR beta chains was found in a later genetic analysis and replicated in an independent cohort. The classifier was reported to diagnose cytomegalovirus status with high specificity and sensitivity in both the original cohort and the validation cohort. According to a later genetic analysis, donors in an Asian-associated ancestry cluster had fewer N-insertions in productive TCRs than the approximately 650-donor mean. Roughly uniform sequencing depth across donors was assumed in presence/absence analyses, although this assumption may not hold. A total of some 180 TCR beta chains were listed by the study as associated with cytomegalovirus. Because the 87-base-pair reads could not distinguish some IMGT-functional V segments, including TRBV6-2 and TRBV6-3, those segments were excluded. In vitro tests confirmed that a few of the cytomegalovirus-associated TCR beta chains recognize cytomegalovirus antigens. In a later analysis, some 18,000 TCR beta sequences were associated with specific HLA alleles at a false discovery rate of 0.05. According to a later analysis, parvovirus B19, influenza, CMV and Epstein-Barr virus appeared linked to several top co-occurrence clusters. Broadly in line with IMGT annotations, most TCR beta V segments showed up in productive rearrangements about 87% or about 30% of the time in an earlier analysis of approximately 640 of the donors. Most TCR sequences were observed very rarely across donors, whereas some public TCRs were present in many individuals. Only TCR beta chains were sequenced in this cohort, and the absence of alpha or paired-chain data limited detectable features. According to the authors, the approach could potentially be generalized to other disease states and immunological phenotypes. A further reported finding was that TCR beta sequences accurately predicted the HLA-A and HLA-B alleles for most subjects in the first cohort. A group of highly shared sequence variants was considered likely to be a technical artifact of the sequencing pipeline. A later analysis found that HLA-associated TCR beta chains were more clonally expanded and had lower generation probabilities than equally common non-associated chains. Because HLA typing was unavailable for some donors at each locus, only the typed subset was used in association tests.

The cohort comprised around 700 healthy bone marrow donors. At the time of sampling, all cohort members were nominally healthy, though unrecorded immune exposures were likely present. The donor was CMV seronegative and was included in the group of about 400 seronegative cohort members. Every donor gave a peripheral blood sample, and the peripheral blood mononuclear cells from that sample were used for TCR beta sequencing. Genomic DNA extraction from the blood cell samples was performed with the Qiagen DNeasy Blood Extraction Kit. Library preparation used the immunoSEQ multiplex PCR assay. For the multiplex PCR, a mixture combining 60 forward primers for TCR Vbeta segments and 13 reverse primers for TCR Jbeta segments was used. A multiplex PCR assay on genomic DNA amplified the CDR3 region of rearranged TCR beta genes. The Illumina HiSeq System was used to sequence the amplified TCR beta libraries as 87-base-pair reads. The authors' analysis ran thus. Across the roughly 670 repertoires, a later analysis counted tens of millions of unique TCR beta chains, some 11 million of which were shared by at least two donors. Raw reads were error-corrected and collapsed into unique sequences by a nearest-neighbor algorithm in which closely related sequences were merged to remove PCR and sequencing errors. CDR3 sequences were aligned to IMGT reference sequences to assign V, D and J gene segments. Each retained sequence needed at least a six-nucleotide match to both a V gene segment and a J gene segment. Rearrangements were called productive when the CDR3 lacked stop codons and stayed in frame with V and J; all others were non-productive. Following IMGT convention, CDR3 was defined as the stretch from the second conserved V-encoded cysteine up to the conserved J-encoded phenylalanine. The earlier analysis of some 540 of the donors excluded any sequence lacking an unambiguous match to a single V gene segment. In an earlier analysis of some 590 of the donors, a V segment was called functional when productive rearrangements were above 56.7%, and segregating when the standard deviation between donors exceeded 5%. A statistical classification framework was built for diagnosing cytomegalovirus status from the catalog of TCR beta chain sequences. In a later analysis, V and J genes were assigned by comparing TCR nucleotide sequences against IMGT/GENE-DB human TR gene sequences. The TCRdist pipeline was used in a later analysis to assign CDR3 sequences and most-parsimonious VDJ recombination scenarios. In a later analysis, every TCR beta chain was defined by the combination of its CDR3 amino acid sequence and its V-gene family, and reads without a unique V-gene family were dropped. In a later analysis, several hundred highly shared, low-generation-probability nucleotide sequences were removed to address suspected cross-contamination and a sequencing artifact. A later analysis calculated a clonal expansion index for each public chain from normalized within-repertoire ranks of inferred template counts. In a later analysis, generation probabilities were computed using a VDJ recombination model fitted to out-of-frame rearrangements, and the results were checked against IGoR. In a later analysis, TCR-TCR, TCR-HLA and TCR-CMV co-occurrence was scored with hypergeometric tests, and a repertoire-size bias correction was applied to TCR pairs. False discovery rates were estimated in a later analysis by permuting HLA or CMV assignments 20 times. A later analysis grouped co-occurring TCRs with DBSCAN, adding TCRdist sequence similarity when clustering within HLA-allele-positive subsets. Repertoires with fewer than 30,000 or more than 120,000 public chains were left out of co-occurrence clustering, as were a handful of repertoires with anomalous nucleotide sharing. TCRdb re-hosts the immuneACCESS table, in-frame sequences only. Its copies lack some clones; in the studies checked, an unresolved V gene accounts for under half of them, and the cause for the rest is not known. Clone size and the V and J calls come from that table; the DNA yielded D and trimming. This sample is represented by approximately 140,000 clones; 61% of them were singletons. Roughly 1.8% of the sample is taken by the ten largest.

There are 15 amino acids in the CDR3, from cysteine to phenylalanine inclusive. Of all the DNA, just the CDR3 is kept, 45 bases in frame from base 1. CDR1 and CDR2 (SGDLS, YYNGEE) derive from the germline V gene. The junction carries 13 bases between V and J, which are trimmed by 0 bases and 4 bases respectively. Sequencing was carried out using PBMCs. The receptor was isolated from a male donor in good health and CMV-seronegative. The rearrangement joined TRBV9 to TRBJ1-1; the best D guess is TRBD1, with 5 bases matching. The bases are TGTGCCAGCAGCGTAGAATGGGGGGGAGGCACTGAAGCTTTCTTT. Translation gives CASSVEWGGGTEAFF.